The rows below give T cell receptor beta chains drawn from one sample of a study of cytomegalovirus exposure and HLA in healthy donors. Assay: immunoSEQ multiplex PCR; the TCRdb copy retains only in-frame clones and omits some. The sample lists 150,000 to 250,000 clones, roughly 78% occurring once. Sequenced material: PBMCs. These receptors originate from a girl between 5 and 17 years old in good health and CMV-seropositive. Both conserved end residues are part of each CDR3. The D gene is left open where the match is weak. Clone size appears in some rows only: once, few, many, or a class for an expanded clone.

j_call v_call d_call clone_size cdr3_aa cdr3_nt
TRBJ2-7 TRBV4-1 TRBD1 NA CASSQVEQGGSYEQYF TGCGCCAGCAGCCAAGTCGAACAGGGGGGATCCTACGAGCAGTACTTC
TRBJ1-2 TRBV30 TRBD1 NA CAWSVRGGGKAYGYTF TGTGCCTGGAGCGTTAGAGGAGGGGGCAAAGCCTATGGCTACACCTTC
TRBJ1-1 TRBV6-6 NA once CASSYSRAEAFF TGTGCCAGCAGTTACTCGAGGGCGGAAGCTTTCTTT
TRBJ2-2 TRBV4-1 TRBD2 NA CASSQGPSGGVIGELFF TGCGCCAGCAGCCAAGGTCCTAGCGGGGGAGTAATCGGGGAGCTGTTTTTT
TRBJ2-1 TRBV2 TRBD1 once CASTEAGQGYNEQFF TGTGCCAGCACCGAAGCGGGACAGGGCTACAATGAGCAGTTCTTC
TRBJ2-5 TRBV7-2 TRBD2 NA CASSTRLAGGSETQYF TGTGCCAGCAGCACGAGACTAGCGGGGGGGTCAGAGACCCAGTACTTC
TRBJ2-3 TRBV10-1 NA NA CASSSQGTTDTQYF TGCGCCAGCAGCAGCCAGGGGACGACAGATACGCAGTATTTT
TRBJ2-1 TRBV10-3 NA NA CAISEKQGSNEQFF TGTGCCATCAGTGAAAAACAGGGATCCAATGAGCAGTTCTTC
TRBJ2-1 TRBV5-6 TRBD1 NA CASSGQVEFF TGTGCCAGCAGCGGACAGGTGGAGTTCTTC
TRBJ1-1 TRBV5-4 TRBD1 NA CASSLGTVNTEAFF TGTGCCAGCAGCTTAGGGACAGTGAACACTGAAGCTTTCTTT
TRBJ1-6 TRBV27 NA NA CASSSQGVSPLHF TGTGCCAGCAGTTCACAAGGGGTTTCACCCCTCCACTTT
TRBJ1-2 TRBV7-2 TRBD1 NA CASSLIQGVPLGYTF TGTGCCAGCAGCTTGATACAGGGGGTCCCGCTTGGCTACACCTTC
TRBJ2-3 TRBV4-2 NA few CASSQEALVVSIGTQYF TGTGCCAGCAGCCAAGAAGCTTTGGTAGTAAGCATTGGTACGCAGTATTTT
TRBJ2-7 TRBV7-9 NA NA CASSLALPEQYF TGTGCCAGCAGCTTAGCGCTACCGGAGCAGTACTTC
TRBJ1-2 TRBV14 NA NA CASSQGGGLVYGYTF TGTGCCAGCAGCCAAGGGGGGGGCCTGGTCTATGGCTACACCTTC
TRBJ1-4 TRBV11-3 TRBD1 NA CATSATGVEKLFF TGTGCCACCTCCGCGACAGGGGTTGAAAAACTGTTTTTT
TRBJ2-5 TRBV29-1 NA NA CSVKLTAIQETQYF TGCAGCGTTAAGTTGACAGCCATTCAAGAGACCCAGTACTTC
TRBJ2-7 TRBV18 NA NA CASSPRTTEAGGQYF TGTGCCAGCTCACCGCGAACAACAGAAGCGGGTGGGCAGTACTTC
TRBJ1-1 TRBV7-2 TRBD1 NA CASSLQGETEAFF TGTGCCAGCAGCCTTCAGGGGGAGACTGAAGCTTTCTTT
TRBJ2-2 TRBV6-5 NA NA CASSYVLYTGELFF TGTGCCAGCAGTTACGTCTTGTACACCGGGGAGCTGTTTTTT
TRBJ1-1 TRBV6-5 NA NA CASSYSRQVNTEAFF TGTGCCAGCAGTTACTCTCGACAGGTGAACACTGAAGCTTTCTTT
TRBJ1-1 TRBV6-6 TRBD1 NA CASSPRQGDLTEAFF TGTGCCAGCAGTCCCCGACAGGGGGATTTGACTGAAGCTTTCTTT
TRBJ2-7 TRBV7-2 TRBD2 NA CASSLAGERGAYEQYF TGTGCCAGCAGCTTAGCGGGTGAGCGGGGGGCCTACGAGCAGTACTTC
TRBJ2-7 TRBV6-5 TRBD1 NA CASSISTGERGEQYF TGTGCCAGCAGTATTAGCACAGGGGAGAGAGGCGAGCAGTACTTC
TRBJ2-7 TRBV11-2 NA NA CASSLDRRTGEQYF TGTGCCAGCAGCTTAGATCGCCGTACCGGCGAGCAGTACTTC